This T cell receptor (beta chain) appears in the sequencing data of a study of blood T cell repertoires in COVID-19. The repertoire was sequenced with immunoSEQ multiplex PCR; TCRdb's copy has only in-frame clones and lacks some. The sample holds around 200,000 clones, approximately 80% seen once. This TCR derives from a woman in her thirties or forties with COVID-19, enrolled during active disease. The sequencing sample was made of peripheral blood.

The CDR3 sequence is CASSARGTGKFGYTF. The CDR3 bases are TGTGCCAGCAGTGCCCGCGGGACAGGTAAATTCGGCTACACCTTC. The chain recombines TRBV2 with TRBJ1-2; TRBD1 aligns across 8 bases. The V and J ends lost 4 bases and 8 bases, in that order; junction bases with no gene match: 12. Germline CDR1 SNHLY, CDR2 FYNNEI. This CDR3 is 15 amino acids long.